Presented here are 16 T cell receptor beta chains from one specimen sequenced in a study of T cells in Graves' hyperthyroidism and ophthalmopathy. TCR beta CDR3 regions were amplified from RNA transcripts. The primer set for the first-round RT-PCR of the TCR CDR3 was HTBI. Each CDR3 protein gets one entry after TCRdb re-called the multiplex PCR reads with MiXCR. This sample has approximately 700,000 distinct CDR3 sequences, with around 15% found just once. The source material was blood. All receptors derive from a man between 18 and 35 years old with Graves' hyperthyroidism.

This clonotype was recorded many times. V is TRBV3-1 and J is TRBJ1-1, with D hard to call. This CDR3 spans 13 amino acids. V gave up 7 bases and J gave up 2 bases, with 11 bases separating them. Looked up from germline, CDR1 is LGHDT and CDR2 is YNNKEL (reference sequence). The DNA for the CDR3 is TGTGCCAGCACGACCGGGAGAAACACTGAAGCTTTCTTT. Translation: CASTTGRNTEAFF.

This clonotype was found a few times. The chain carries TRBV25-1 and TRBJ2-5; tentatively, D is TRBD1 or TRBD2 (5 bases each). Germline-derived CDR1 and CDR2 are MGHDK and SYGVNS. CDR3 length equals 16 residues. V shed 1 base and J shed 4 bases, with 16 bases lying between them. The CDR3 region is CASSEWVQFGAETQYF. DNA of the CDR3: TGTGCCAGCAGTGAATGGGTACAGTTCGGGGCAGAGACCCAGTACTTC.

The chain employs TRBV29-1 and TRBJ2-3; TRBD2 aligns across 8 bases. The germline V gene has CDR1 SQVTM and CDR2 ANQGSEA. The length of the CDR3 is 13 residues. Trimming at V came to 4 bases and at J to 7 bases, leaving 7 bases not matched to a gene. CDR3: CSVVSAGVNTQYF. The CDR3 coding sequence is TGCAGCGTTGTATCAGCGGGAGTGAATACGCAGTATTTT.

To note about this clonotype: The junction differs from germline at one of its ends, possibly a read error. The J gene is TRBJ2-2, the V gene TRBV24-1; 7 nucleotides match TRBD1. Germline V gives CDR1 KGHDR, CDR2 SFDVKD. The CDR3 extends over 17 amino acids. This chain's CDR3 is CATSDFISGGNIGELFF. Written as DNA, the CDR3 is TGTGCCACCAGTGATTTCATCTCAGGGGGAAACATCGGGGAGCTGTTTTTT.

This clonotype was seen many times. The chain is built from TRBV7-2 and TRBJ1-2; D uncertain. CDR1 and CDR2 from the germline V gene are SGHTA and FQGNSA. V was shortened by 5 bases and J by 0 bases, with 7 bases between the two germline ends. The CDR3 has 13 residues. CDR3 bases: TGTGCCAGCAGCCCCGGATCTAACTATGGCTACACCTTC. This encodes CASSPGSNYGYTF.

The V call is TRBV25-1, the J call TRBJ1-6; 9 bases map to TRBD1. The germline CDR1 and CDR2 sequences are MGHDK and SYGVNS. CDR3 size: 14 residues. V lost 8 bases, J lost 7 bases, and 6 bases stayed unmatched. The CDR3 DNA reads TGTGCCAGCTCCCGCGGGACAGGGAATTCACCCCTCCACTTT. It yields the protein CASSRGTGNSPLHF. The complete variable domain, with remaining parts taken from reference TRBV25-1 and TRBJ1-6, reads EADIYQTPRYLVIGTGKKITLECSQTMGHDKMYWYQQDPGMELHLIHYSYGVNSTEKGDLSSESTVSRIRTEHFPLTLESARPSHTSQYLCASSRGTGNSPLHFGNGTRLTVT.

The chain is built from TRBV28 and TRBJ2-5, with 8 positions matching TRBD1. The length of the CDR3 is 14 residues. Per the germline V gene, CDR1 is MDHEN and CDR2 is SYDVKM. V gave up 8 bases and J gave up 4 bases; unmatched junction bases: 9. CDR3 coding DNA: TGTGCCAGCCCCCCGGACAGGGAATCAGAGACCCAGTACTTC. Translated, it gives CASPPDRESETQYF.

This clonotype showed up many times. The chain employs TRBV12-5 and TRBJ2-1, with 9 bases identical to TRBD2. Germline CDR1 reads LGHNT; CDR2 reads FRNRAP. The V segment lost 0 bases and the J segment 6 bases; nucleotides outside the gene matches: 6. The CDR3 is made up of 16 amino acids. DNA for the CDR3: TGTGCTAGTGGTTTGGTACTGGGCGGGAGGGCCAATGAGCAGTTCTTC. It yields the protein CASGLVLGGRANEQFF.

The chain recombines TRBV28 with TRBJ1-5, with unresolved D. The germline V gene has CDR1 MDHEN and CDR2 SYDVKM. The germline V and J ends were trimmed by 3 bases and 9 bases, with 9 bases remaining between them. CDR3 size: 12 residues. The CDR3 coding sequence is TGTGCCAGCAGTTTCGCTCAAGGGCCCCAGCATTTT. It translates to CASSFAQGPQHF.

The table lists this clonotype with a few counts. This chain joins TRBV30 and TRBJ2-3, with 13 positions matching TRBD2. Germline V CDR1 and CDR2: GTSNPN, SVGIG (reference sequence). The CDR3 extends over 12 amino acids. Trimming cost V 7 bases and J 6 bases; bases outside gene matches: 1. The CDR3 loop is CALTSGRDTQYF. In DNA, the CDR3 is TGTGCCTTGACTAGCGGGAGGGATACGCAGTATTTT.

This clonotype was seen ten or more times. The rearrangement uses TRBV29-1 and TRBJ1-1; D possibly corresponds to TRBD1 (5 bases). The CDR3 consists of 14 residues. Germline V gene sequence: CDR1 SQVTM, CDR2 ANQGSEA. The germline V and J ends were trimmed by 8 bases and 5 bases, with 21 bases remaining between them. For the CDR3, the DNA is TGCAGCTACCGCCGCCAGGGAGTCGAGACTGAAGCTTTCTTT. It encodes CSYRRQGVETEAFF.

V and J are TRBV9 and TRBJ2-1; TRBD2 aligns across 7 bases. Germline V gene sequence: CDR1 SGDLS, CDR2 YYNGEE. The CDR3 sequence is 16 residues long. J lost 0 bases, V lost 0 bases, and 3 bases had no gene match. CDR3 residues: CASSVVGGGSYNEQFF. CDR3 coding DNA: TGTGCCAGCAGCGTAGTGGGGGGGGGCTCCTACAATGAGCAGTTCTTC.

This chain joins TRBV6-2 or TRBV6-3 and TRBJ2-3, with 12 bases matching TRBD1. CDR1 is MNHEY and CDR2 is SVGEGT in the germline V gene. Trimming at V came to 4 bases and at J to 4 bases, leaving 6 bases not matched to a gene. The CDR3 is made up of 16 amino acids. DNA for the CDR3: TGTGCCAGCAGTTCGCCGGGACAGGGGGCTCCAGATACGCAGTATTTT. This codes for CASSSPGQGAPDTQYF.

This clonotype was recorded a few times. This sequence joins TRBV6-2 or TRBV6-3 and TRBJ2-1; D unresolved. V was shortened by 10 bases and J by 0 bases, with 13 bases between the two germline ends. From germline, CDR1 is MNHEY and CDR2 SVGEGT. This CDR3 comprises 14 residues. Here the CDR3 DNA reads TGTGCCATTCACTCGGCCAGCTCCTACAATGAGCAGTTCTTC. This codes for CAIHSASSYNEQFF.

This clonotype was counted between two and nine times. The J gene is TRBJ2-7, the V gene TRBV19; D remains unclear. CDR1 and CDR2 (germline): LNHDA, SQIVND (reference sequence). CDR3 length equals 15 residues. With 5 bases removed from V and 6 bases from J, the gap between germline ends came to 20 bases. CDR3: CASSLGFLPSREQYF. CDR3 sequence (DNA): TGTGCCAGTAGTCTGGGCTTCCTTCCTTCCCGCGAGCAGTACTTC.

Notes on this clonotype: A much more abundant neighbour one base away suggests this may be a read error. V is TRBV7-2 and J is TRBJ2-7; TRBD2 might be the D (6 bases). Per the germline V gene, CDR1 is SGHTA and CDR2 is FQGNSA. The CDR3 covers 14 residues. Trimming cost V 4 bases and J 6 bases, with 16 bases left between them. CDR3 protein: CASSSPSGSREQYF. CDR3 DNA: TGTGCCAGCAGCTCCCCCTCCGGGAGCCGCGAGCAGTACTTC.